This section outlines one TCR beta chain sequence together with its context. The record originates from a study of CD8 T cells in Susac syndrome. Germline assignment: CDR1 DFQATT and CDR2 SNEGSKA (reference sequence). V was trimmed by 2 bases and J by 2 bases, leaving 10 bases between them. The CDR3 has 13 residues. RNA in amounts of roughly 0.5 to 1 ug was reverse transcribed with random hexamers. TCRdb passed the immunoSEQ multiplex PCR reads through MiXCR, listing each CDR3 protein once. The top ten clones hold about 0.5% of a sample with tens of thousands of distinct CDR3 sequences, approximately 94% of them seen once.

This sequence originates from a human donor with Susac syndrome. This sequence joins TRBV20-1 and TRBJ2-7; a weak D match, TRBD2 (6 bases). Material: CD8+ T cells from PBMCs. This CDR3 is CSARRESAYEQYF. The CDR3 bases are TGCAGTGCTAGACGGGAGTCTGCCTACGAGCAGTACTTC.